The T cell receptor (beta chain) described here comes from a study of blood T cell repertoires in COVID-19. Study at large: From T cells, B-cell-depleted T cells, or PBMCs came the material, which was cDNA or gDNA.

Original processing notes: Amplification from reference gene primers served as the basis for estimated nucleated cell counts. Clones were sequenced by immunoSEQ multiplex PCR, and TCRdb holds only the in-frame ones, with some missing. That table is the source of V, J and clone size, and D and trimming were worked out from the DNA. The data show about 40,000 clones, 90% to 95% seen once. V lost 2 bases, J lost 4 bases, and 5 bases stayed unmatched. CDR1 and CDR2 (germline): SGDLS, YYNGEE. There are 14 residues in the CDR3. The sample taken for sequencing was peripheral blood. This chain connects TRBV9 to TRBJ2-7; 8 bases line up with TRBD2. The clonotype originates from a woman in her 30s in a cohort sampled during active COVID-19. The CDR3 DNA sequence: TGTGCCAGCAGCGTTACGGGAGGGGGGTACGAGCAGTACTTC. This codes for CASSVTGGGYEQYF.